The sequence of this T cell receptor beta chain was determined in a study of T cells in Graves' hyperthyroidism and ophthalmopathy. The overall study: Before treatment of any kind, peripheral blood was taken at initial diagnosis. Study-level points and caveats: Median prediction lead before ophthalmopathy onset was about 6.5 months with the model. From stable hyperthyroidism, ophthalmopathy was separated by a 13 V-J model.

In regard to this clonotype: Its antigen is unidentified.

Germline values: CDR1 DFQATT, CDR2 SNEGSKA (reference sequence). Deletions cut 3 bases from V and 7 bases from J, with 15 bases between. The CDR3 sequence is 14 residues long. Patients with ophthalmopathy all had a Clinical Activity Score of at least 3, a NOSPECS grade of at least 4 and duration under 3 months. Amplified regions were TCR beta CDR3 sequences from RNA transcripts. RT-PCR in the first round (using the HTBI primer set) targeted the TCR CDR3. TCRdb used MiXCR to reprocess the multiplex PCR reads, holding one entry per CDR3 protein. Of around 600,000 distinct CDR3 sequences detected, around 14% appear once; the ten largest clones hold roughly 7%.

Input material: blood. The TCR sequence derives from a woman aged 18-29 years with Graves' ophthalmopathy. J is TRBJ1-4 and V is TRBV20-1; weak D call: TRBD1 (5 bases). CDR3 region: CSASGKGLGEKLFF. In DNA form, the CDR3 reads TGCAGTGCTAGTGGAAAGGGGCTTGGTGAAAAACTGTTTTTT.